Below, 30 T cell receptor beta chains from the same sample are listed, as sequenced in a study of blood T cell repertoires in COVID-19. Measured with immunoSEQ multiplex PCR; TCRdb has only the in-frame clones, and not every one. The sample includes 200,000 to 250,000 clones, more than 75% seen only once; the top ten take around 2.9%. Sequencing used peripheral blood. These receptors all stem from a woman younger than 45 who had recovered from COVID-19.

This chain uses TRBV6-5 with TRBJ2-7, with 8 bases that match TRBD1. The CDR3 runs to 14 residues. Germline V gives CDR1 MNHEY, CDR2 SVGAGI. The V segment lost 5 bases and the J segment 2 bases; nucleotides outside the gene matches: 5. CDR3 loop: CASSPTTGAYEQYF. The CDR3 DNA is TGTGCCAGCAGTCCTACGACAGGGGCCTACGAGCAGTACTTC.

CDR3 bases: TGTGCCATCAGTTCCGGGACACTCTCCTACGAGCAGTACTTC. Residues: CAISSGTLSYEQYF. This chain uses TRBV10-3 with TRBJ2-7; the D gene is possibly TRBD1 (6 bases). The CDR3 spans 14 residues. Trimming removed 5 bases at V and 0 bases at J, with 11 bases between. Per the germline V gene, CDR1 is ENHRY and CDR2 is SYGVKD.

The chain employs TRBV11-1 and TRBJ2-7; no reliable D call. Between the trimmed V and J ends, which lost 1 base and 2 bases, there was a span of 9 bases. This CDR3 is built from 14 residues. The germline CDR1 and CDR2 sequences are SGHAT and FQDESV (reference sequence). In nucleotides, the CDR3 is TGTGCCAGCAGCTTAGGGGCAGGTCCCTACGAGCAGTACTTC. This codes for CASSLGAGPYEQYF. The full variable domain, completed using reference TRBV11-1 and TRBJ2-7, is EAEVAQSPRYKITEKSQAVAFWCDPISGHATLYWYRQILGQGPELLVQFQDESVVDDSQLPKDRFSAERLKGVDSTLKIQPAELGDSAMYLCASSLGAGPYEQYFGPGTRLTVT.

The chain joins TRBV7-2 to TRBJ2-7; 12 nucleotides agree with TRBD2. V lost 6 bases and J lost 1; bases outside the gene matches: 4. Germline CDR1 SGHTA, CDR2 FQGNSA. The CDR3 runs to 15 residues. The CDR3 nucleotides read TGTGCCAGCAGTCCAACTAGCGGGGGGTCCTACGAGCAGTACTTC. Its protein is CASSPTSGGSYEQYF.

V usage is TRBV18 and J usage is TRBJ2-7; no clear D. With 6 bases removed from V and 4 bases from J, the gap between germline ends came to 13 bases. Germline CDR1 and CDR2: KGHSH and LQKENI. CDR3 length: 13 residues. CDR3 loop: CASSPTGRYEQYF. CDR3 DNA sequence: TGTGCCAGCTCGCCGACGGGTCGGTACGAGCAGTACTTC.

The rearrangement uses TRBV21-1 and TRBJ1-2; the table gives TRBD1 as D, unverified against the DNA. TRBV21-1 is listed as a pseudogene. The CDR3 extends over 19 amino acids. In DNA form, the CDR3 reads TGTGCCAGCAACGAGGGACAGGGAGGGAAGAAACTCTTCGACTATGGCTACACCTTC. This encodes CASNEGQGGKKLFDYGYTF.

The chain uses TRBV7-9 and TRBJ1-1, with D possibly TRBD1 on 6 matching bases. V lost 2 bases and J 8 bases, leaving 9 bases between the germline ends. Germline CDR1 is SEHNR and CDR2 is FQNEAQ (reference sequence). The CDR3 has 12 amino acids. CDR3: CASSLRGAEAFF. The CDR3 DNA is TGTGCCAGCAGCTTACGGGGGGCGGAAGCTTTCTTT.

The chain carries TRBV12-3 or TRBV12-4 and TRBJ2-2, with a weak D call TRBD2 (5 bases). This CDR3 is built from 13 residues. Trimming took off 2 bases at V and 7 bases at J, with 8 bases between the two ends. The CDR3 sequence: CASSLFGIGELFF. CDR3 coding DNA: TGTGCCAGCAGTTTATTCGGGATCGGGGAGCTGTTTTTT.

V is TRBV11-3 and J is TRBJ1-2, with 9 bases aligning to TRBD1. The CDR3 length is 17 residues. CDR1 is SGHNT, CDR2 YENEEA, per germline. V lost 5 bases to trimming and J lost 2 bases; unmatched junction nucleotides: 12. CDR3 DNA: TGTGCCAGCAGCCCGTGGGACAGGGAGGTTTTAAACTATGGCTACACCTTC. Translation gives CASSPWDREVLNYGYTF. The variable domain in full, completed from reference TRBV11-3 and TRBJ1-2, reads EAGVVQSPRYKIIEKKQPVAFWCNPISGHNTLYWYLQNLGQGPELLIRYENEEAVDDSQLPKDRFSAERLKGVDSTLKIQPAELGDSAVYLCASSPWDREVLNYGYTFGSGTRLTVV.

This clone was detected only a few times. J is TRBJ1-3 and V is TRBV2; D ambiguous. CDR1 is SNHLY and CDR2 is FYNNEI in the germline V gene. Trimming took 3 bases from V and 1 from J, leaving 7 bases between them. The CDR3 is 14 amino acids. CDR3 DNA: TGTGCCAGCAGTGATGTGCGGTCTGGAAACACCATATATTTT. Translation gives CASSDVRSGNTIYF.

The chain employs TRBV27 and TRBJ1-1, with 7 bases matching TRBD1. Germline CDR1 MNHEY, CDR2 SMNVEV (reference sequence). With 6 bases clipped from V and 4 bases from J, the junction kept 14 bases outside the gene matches. This CDR3 is built from 16 residues. Here the CDR3 reads CASSERGRARGTEAFF. For the CDR3, the DNA is TGTGCCAGCAGCGAGAGGGGGCGAGCGAGGGGCACTGAAGCTTTCTTT.

The gene calls are TRBV30 and TRBJ1-6; TRBD1 aligns across 8 bases. From germline, CDR1 is GTSNPN and CDR2 SVGIG (reference sequence). The CDR3 consists of 15 residues. Trimming removed 5 bases from V and 7 bases from J; junction bases left unmatched: 10. The CDR3 DNA sequence: TGTGCCTGGGCTCATCTCCAGGGGGCGAATTCACCCCTCCACTTT. It translates to CAWAHLQGANSPLHF. Filled out from reference TRBV30 and TRBJ1-6, the complete variable domain reads SQTIHQWPATLVQPVGSPLSLECTVEGTSNPNLYWYRQAAGRGLQLLFYSVGIGQISSEVPQNLSASRPQDRQFILSSKKLLLSDSGFYLCAWAHLQGANSPLHFGNGTRLTVT.

The CDR3 protein is CASSSDWTGVVKTQYF. The CDR3 nucleotides are TGTGCCAGCTCATCAGATTGGACAGGAGTTGTAAAGACCCAGTACTTC. V and J are TRBV18 and TRBJ2-5; 7 positions match TRBD1. V shed 5 bases, J shed 6 bases, and the junction held 15 bases outside the gene matches. Germline V lookup: CDR1 KGHSH, CDR2 LQKENI. CDR3 size: 16 residues.

This CDR3 reads CASKTGEIYGYTF. In DNA form, the CDR3 reads TGTGCCAGCAAGACAGGGGAGATCTATGGCTACACCTTC. The chain joins TRBV2 to TRBJ1-2; 8 bases are shared with TRBD1. J lost 4 bases, V lost 7 bases, and 5 bases had no gene match. The CDR3 spans 13 residues. Germline CDR1 and CDR2: SNHLY and FYNNEI.

The genes are TRBV6-1 and TRBJ2-2; 13 nucleotides line up with TRBD2. The CDR3 runs to 17 residues. V gave up 4 bases and J gave up 2 bases; unmatched junction bases: 4. Germline lookup yields CDR1 MNHNS and CDR2 SASEGT. The CDR3 coding sequence is TGTGCCAGCAGTGCCAGGACTAGCGGGGGTAACACCGGGGAGCTGTTTTTT. It yields the protein CASSARTSGGNTGELFF.

V gene TRBV5-1 combines with J gene TRBJ2-3; the match to TRBD1 covers 9 bases. CDR1 SGHRS and CDR2 YFSETQ come from the germline V gene. This CDR3 contains 15 residues. After removal of 4 bases from V and 5 bases from J, the junction contained 8 bases not matched to a gene. The CDR3 here is CASSRDRARGDTQYF. DNA for the CDR3: TGCGCCAGCAGCCGGGACAGGGCAAGAGGAGATACGCAGTATTTT.

The genes are TRBV21-1 and TRBJ1-1. TRBV21-1 is marked as a pseudogene. CDR3 length: 16 amino acids. CDR3 region: CASSKEPNHSSTEAFF. The DNA of the CDR3 is TGTGCCAGCAGCAAAGAACCAAATCACTCAAGTACTGAAGCTTTCTTT.

The DNA for the CDR3 is TGTGCCAGCTCATTCCGGGAGCCGGGACTAGCACCAAATACGCAGTATTTT. As protein: CASSFREPGLAPNTQYF. V usage is TRBV18 and J usage is TRBJ2-3, with 9 bases matching TRBD2. The CDR3 length is 17 residues. From germline, CDR1 is KGHSH and CDR2 LQKENI. After removal of 5 bases from V and 7 bases from J, the junction contained 16 bases not matched to a gene.

The chain carries TRBV9 and TRBJ2-3; D is perhaps TRBD2 (7 bases). CDR1 and CDR2 (germline): SGDLS, YYNGEE. The CDR3 length is 16 residues. V was cut by 4 bases and J by 1 base, with 16 bases left in between. The CDR3 DNA follows: TGTGCCAGCAGCCTACCGAAAGGGGGGGGCACAGATACGCAGTATTTT. Protein: CASSLPKGGGTDTQYF.

This chain uses TRBV3-1 (or the pseudogene TRBV3-2) with TRBJ1-2; D is unclear. Germline CDR1 is LGHDT and CDR2 is YNNKEL (reference sequence). The CDR3 extends over 15 amino acids. V lost 0 bases, J lost 4 bases, and 12 bases lay in between. CDR3 in amino acids: CASSQDLGVFYGYTF. The CDR3 bases are TGTGCCAGCAGCCAAGATCTAGGAGTGTTCTATGGCTACACCTTC.

There are a few counts of this clone. The chain employs TRBV4-1 and TRBJ1-1; D is perhaps TRBD1 (5 bases). V was clipped by 3 bases and J by 3 bases, with 14 bases between them. There are 15 residues in the CDR3. Germline V gene lookup returns CDR1 MGHRA and CDR2 YSYEKL. The CDR3 reads CASSHSGLRDTEAFF. In DNA, the CDR3 is TGCGCCAGCAGCCATTCAGGGTTAAGGGACACTGAAGCTTTCTTT.

The rearrangement joins TRBV2 to TRBJ1-1; TRBD1 matches at 11 bases. Germline V CDR1 and CDR2: SNHLY, FYNNEI. This CDR3 has 16 amino acids. Trimming at V came to 3 bases and at J to 3 bases, leaving 6 bases not matched to a gene. Here the CDR3 DNA reads TGTGCCAGCAGTGATTACTGGGACAGGGGGGACACTGAAGCTTTCTTT. Amino acid sequence: CASSDYWDRGDTEAFF.

The chain combines TRBV4-1 with TRBJ2-1; 9 bases fit TRBD2. The V and J ends lost 3 bases and 4 bases, in that order; junction bases with no gene match: 10. The CDR3 has 17 residues. Per the germline V gene, CDR1 is MGHRA and CDR2 is YSYEKL. The CDR3 is CASSHPLAGARYNEQFF. The CDR3 DNA follows: TGCGCCAGCAGCCATCCATTAGCGGGGGCCCGATACAATGAGCAGTTCTTC.

This clone was observed once. This chain links TRBV6-5 with TRBJ1-2; D might be TRBD1 (5 bases). This CDR3 comprises 13 residues. Germline CDR1 reads MNHEY; CDR2 reads SVGAGI. The V end lost 5 bases, the J end lost 3 bases, and 10 bases lay between the germline ends. The CDR3 loop is CASSPGGDYGYTF. CDR3 nucleotides: TGTGCCAGCAGTCCCGGGGGGGACTATGGCTACACCTTC.

This CDR3 is CASSYLTGTGSTEAFF. Written as DNA, the CDR3 is TGTGCCAGCAGTTACTTAACCGGGACAGGGAGCACTGAAGCTTTCTTT. The rearrangement uses TRBV6-5 and TRBJ1-1, with 9 bases identical to TRBD1. Germline lookup yields CDR1 MNHEY and CDR2 SVGAGI. The CDR3 is 16 amino acids. Trimming took 1 base from V and 4 from J; bases not matched to a gene: 7.

This clone was observed a few times. The V gene is TRBV5-1, the J gene TRBJ1-1, with D hard to call. Between the trimmed V and J ends, which lost 5 bases and 3 bases, there was a span of 8 bases. The CDR3 has 12 amino acids. Germline CDR1 reads SGHRS; CDR2 reads YFSETQ. This CDR3 is CASRNPDTEAFF. CDR3 in DNA: TGCGCCAGCAGGAACCCGGACACTGAAGCTTTCTTT.

This clone has a handful of counts. The V call is TRBV5-1, the J call TRBJ2-1, with D perhaps matching TRBD1 (6 bases). V dropped 10 bases and J dropped 1 base, with 12 bases sitting between them. The germline gives CDR1 SGHRS, CDR2 YFSETQ. The CDR3 contains 13 residues. CDR3 in DNA: TGCGCCTCCGAGGGGGATTCCTACAATGAGCAGTTCTTC. Its translation: CASEGDSYNEQFF. Based on the CDR3 plus reference TRBV5-1 and TRBJ2-1, the full variable domain is KAGVTQTPRYLIKTRGQQVTLSCSPISGHRSVSWYQQTPGQGLQFLFEYFSETQRNKGNFPGRFSGRQFSNSRSEMNVSTLELGDSALYLCASEGDSYNEQFFGPGTRLTVL.

J is TRBJ2-4 and V is TRBV7-2; 10 bases align to TRBD1. This CDR3 is 13 amino acids long. CDR1 is SGHTA and CDR2 is FQGNSA in the germline V gene. CDR3 loop: CSTARGQGNIQYF. The CDR3 DNA follows: TGTTCCACTGCCCGGGGACAGGGGAACATTCAGTACTTC.

This clone was recorded once. The chain links TRBV10-3 to TRBJ1-3; 9 bases line up with TRBD1. Losses at the gene ends were 9 bases for V and 3 bases for J; bases not matched to a gene: 6. The CDR3 is made up of 14 amino acids. CDR1 is ENHRY and CDR2 is SYGVKD in the germline V gene. For the CDR3, the DNA is TGTGCCATGGGGACAGGGATTATTGGAAACACCATATATTTT. Its translation: CAMGTGIIGNTIYF.

The chain is built from TRBV19 and TRBJ2-1, with 8 bases fitting TRBD1. The V segment lost 7 bases and the J segment 5 bases; nucleotides outside the gene matches: 7. Germline V CDR1 and CDR2: LNHDA, SQIVND (reference sequence). There are 14 residues in the CDR3. In DNA form, the CDR3 reads TGTGCCAGTACCGGGACAGGCGACGACAATGAGCAGTTCTTC. Its translation: CASTGTGDDNEQFF. The variable domain in full, with the rest retrieved from reference TRBV19 and TRBJ2-1, is DGGITQSPKYLFRKEGQNVTLSCEQNLNHDAMYWYRQDPGQGLRLIYYSQIVNDFQKGDIAEGYSVSREKKESFPLTVTSAQKNPTAFYLCASTGTGDDNEQFFGPGTRLTVL.